These 28 T cell receptor beta chains were sequenced from one sample in a study of blood T cell repertoires in COVID-19. Using immunoSEQ multiplex PCR, the repertoire was profiled, and TCRdb retains in-frame clones only, with some absent. The sample holds around 170,000 clones, about 80% seen once. Material for sequencing was PBMCs or T cells enriched from blood (not recorded which). These receptors were obtained from a man aged 50 to 60 who had recovered from COVID-19.

Points on this clone: The junction departs from germline at one end; a sequencing error may be responsible. The chain combines TRBV12-3 or TRBV12-4 with TRBJ2-1, with 10 positions matching TRBD1. The CDR3 length is 12 residues. Here the CDR3 reads CASSLAAGTGVF. The CDR3 nucleotides are TGTGCCAGCAGTTTAGCGGCCGGGACAGGGGTCTTC.

This chain connects TRBV6-5 to TRBJ2-3; D not certain. CDR3 length equals 13 residues. Looked up from germline, CDR1 is MNHEY and CDR2 is SVGAGI. V shed 0 bases and J shed 9 bases, with 10 bases lying between them. This CDR3 reads CASSYSGYRTQYF. CDR3 DNA sequence: TGTGCCAGCAGTTACTCTGGGTACAGAACGCAGTATTTT.

The chain couples TRBV18 to TRBJ2-7; TRBD1 might be the D (5 bases). This CDR3 has 16 residues. Looked up from germline, CDR1 is KGHSH and CDR2 is LQKENI. V lost 0 bases, J lost 5 bases, and 17 bases lay in between. CDR3 sequence (DNA): TGTGCCAGCTCACCACCTCTTGGGGCGGCTGGCAACGAGCAGTACTTC. Translating it yields CASSPPLGAAGNEQYF.

The J gene is TRBJ2-3, the V gene TRBV24-1, with TRBD2 matching over 11 bases. Looked up from germline, CDR1 is KGHDR and CDR2 is SFDVKD. Trimming cost V 4 bases and J 3 bases; bases outside gene matches: 5. This CDR3 comprises 16 residues. The CDR3 sequence: CATSEGLAGITDTQYF. CDR3 coding DNA: TGTGCCACCAGTGAAGGACTAGCGGGCATAACAGATACGCAGTATTTT.

Concerning this clone: Other DNA sequences in the same sample also yield this CDR3. This chain links TRBV5-1 with TRBJ1-1; D is ambiguous. The V gene lost 0 bases and the J gene lost 2 bases, with 8 bases spanning the gap. Germline values: CDR1 SGHRS, CDR2 YFSETQ. The CDR3 length is 14 residues. The CDR3 loop reads CASSLASLNTEAFF. The CDR3, as DNA: TGCGCCAGCAGCTTGGCCTCCCTTAACACTGAAGCTTTCTTT. The full variable domain, with the rest looked up from reference TRBV5-1 and TRBJ1-1, is KAGVTQTPRYLIKTRGQQVTLSCSPISGHRSVSWYQQTPGQGLQFLFEYFSETQRNKGNFPGRFSGRQFSNSRSEMNVSTLELGDSALYLCASSLASLNTEAFFGQGTRLTVV.

This clone came up once. The chain links TRBV9 to TRBJ2-1; D gene ambiguous. The germline V gene encodes CDR1 SGDLS and CDR2 YYNGEE. Trimming left V 4 bases short and J 7 bases short, with 12 bases between. The CDR3 consists of 13 residues. The CDR3 nucleotides are TGTGCCAGCAGCCCATCTCCTAGGAATGAGCAGTTCTTC. This sequence encodes CASSPSPRNEQFF.

The CDR3, as DNA: TGTGCCACCAGCAGACAACGGTATTCACCCCTCCACTTT. Translating gives CATSRQRYSPLHF. The J gene is TRBJ1-6, the V gene TRBV15; D is unresolved. Looked up from germline, CDR1 is LNHNV and CDR2 is YYDKDF (reference sequence). The CDR3 length is 13 residues. The V end lost 2 bases, the J end lost 8 bases, and 7 bases lay between the germline ends.

The V call is TRBV5-4, the J call TRBJ2-1, with 9 positions matching TRBD1. CDR1 SGHNT and CDR2 YYREEE come from the germline V gene (reference sequence). The CDR3 length is 15 residues. After removal of 4 bases from V and 6 bases from J, the junction contained 8 bases not matched to a gene. In DNA, the CDR3 is TGTGCCAGCAGCCTGCCGGGACAGGGAGGCAATGAGCAGTTCTTC. Protein product: CASSLPGQGGNEQFF.

V usage is TRBV21-1 and J usage is TRBJ1-6; the table's D call of TRBD1 was not tested on the DNA. TRBV21-1 is marked as a pseudogene. This CDR3 is built from 12 residues. The CDR3, as DNA: TGTGCCAGCGCGAAGGGGCATTCACCCCTCCACTTT. Its translation: CASAKGHSPLHF.

This clone was counted only a few times. The chain employs TRBV2 and TRBJ1-4; 10 bases agree with TRBD1. The length of the CDR3 is 18 residues. CDR1 and CDR2 from the germline V gene are SNHLY and FYNNEI. The junction had 11 bases not matched to a gene; V was cut back by 4 bases and J by 3 bases. As DNA, the CDR3 is TGTGCCAGCAGTGTCAACCGGGACAGGGGTGGATCTAATGAAAAACTGTTTTTT. It yields the protein CASSVNRDRGGSNEKLFF.

The genes are TRBV28 and TRBJ2-1; D perhaps matches TRBD2 (6 bases). Germline CDR1 MDHEN, CDR2 SYDVKM. V lost 7 bases to trimming and J lost 8 bases, with 15 bases between them. The CDR3 is 13 residues long. The chain's CDR3 is CASNLLRRDEQFF. The CDR3 bases are TGTGCCAGCAACCTTCTACGGAGGGATGAGCAGTTCTTC.

The chain carries TRBV27 and TRBJ2-7; 7 bases line up with TRBD1. The CDR3 runs 13 residues. Germline V lookup: CDR1 MNHEY, CDR2 SMNVEV (reference sequence). After removal of 8 bases from V and 2 bases from J, the junction contained 6 bases not matched to a gene. The CDR3 is CASGWDSPYEQYF. The CDR3 nucleotides read TGTGCCAGCGGATGGGACAGTCCCTACGAGCAGTACTTC.

V gene TRBV27 combines with J gene TRBJ1-3; 7 bases map to TRBD1. CDR3 length: 14 residues. The V gene end was trimmed by 5 bases and the J gene end by 4 bases; junction bases not matched to a gene: 5. The germline CDR1 and CDR2 sequences are MNHEY and SMNVEV (reference sequence). The CDR3 spells CASSRQGTGNTIYF. The CDR3, as DNA: TGTGCCAGCAGTCGACAGGGTACAGGAAACACCATATATTTT.

The chain is built from TRBV5-1 and TRBJ2-1; 7 bases are a match to TRBD1. The V segment lost 4 bases and the J segment 0 bases; nucleotides outside the gene matches: 7. Germline V gene sequence: CDR1 SGHRS, CDR2 YFSETQ. The CDR3 covers 16 residues. The DNA for the CDR3 is TGCGCCAGCAGCCGCGGACAGGAGAGCTCCTACAATGAGCAGTTCTTC. It codes for CASSRGQESSYNEQFF. Looking up the rest from reference TRBV5-1 and TRBJ2-1 gives the full variable domain: KAGVTQTPRYLIKTRGQQVTLSCSPISGHRSVSWYQQTPGQGLQFLFEYFSETQRNKGNFPGRFSGRQFSNSRSEMNVSTLELGDSALYLCASSRGQESSYNEQFFGPGTRLTVL.

This sequence joins TRBV5-1 and TRBJ2-2, with TRBD1 identical over 7 bases. Trimming at V came to 4 bases and at J to 2 bases, leaving 8 bases not matched to a gene. Germline V lookup: CDR1 SGHRS, CDR2 YFSETQ. CDR3 length equals 16 residues. CDR3 in DNA: TGCGCCAGCAGCCCCCCGGGACAGCTCAACACCGGGGAGCTGTTTTTT. Its protein is CASSPPGQLNTGELFF.

The J gene is TRBJ1-2, the V gene TRBV10-3; 9 bases fit TRBD1. The germline V gene encodes CDR1 ENHRY and CDR2 SYGVKD. With V trimmed by 10 bases and J by 4 bases, 7 bases remained unmatched. The CDR3 length is 13 residues. The CDR3 sequence is CASVGTGIYGYTF. CDR3 in DNA: TGTGCCAGCGTTGGGACAGGGATCTATGGCTACACCTTC.

CDR3 protein: CASSLGGGGPSEQYF. CDR3 in DNA: TGCGCCAGCAGCTTGGGAGGCGGGGGGCCGTCGGAGCAGTACTTC. The chain combines TRBV5-1 with TRBJ2-7; 8 bases agree with TRBD2. With V trimmed by 0 bases and J by 7 bases, 9 bases remained unmatched. Germline V gene data show CDR1 as SGHRS and CDR2 as YFSETQ. The CDR3 runs 15 residues.

V and J are TRBV2 and TRBJ2-7, with D tentatively TRBD2 (6 bases). Germline-derived CDR1 and CDR2 are SNHLY and FYNNEI. Deletions cut 6 bases from V and 3 bases from J, with 15 bases between. This CDR3 comprises 14 residues. The CDR3 DNA follows: TGTGCCAGCAGGACTCTCGGGGGACGCTACGAGCAGTACTTC. This encodes CASRTLGGRYEQYF.

This chain joins TRBV5-3 and TRBJ1-5; D gene ambiguous. TRBV5-3 belongs to the ORF category, with a function that is uncertain. The CDR3 has 17 amino acids. The V and J ends lost 4 bases and 0 bases respectively, with 17 bases between them. Here the CDR3 DNA reads TGTGCCAGAAGCCCCGACACCGCGCTCTCTAGCAATCAGCCCCAGCATTTT. Residues: CARSPDTALSSNQPQHF.

This clone was recorded once. The rearrangement joins TRBV11-3 to TRBJ2-2; 7 bases line up with TRBD2. Germline V gene lookup returns CDR1 SGHNT and CDR2 YENEEA. The CDR3 has 16 amino acids. Trimming cost V 5 bases and J 0 bases; bases outside gene matches: 6. For the CDR3, the DNA is TGTGCCAGCAGCGTTGGGACTAACGCGAACACCGGGGAGCTGTTTTTT. Amino acids: CASSVGTNANTGELFF.

This chain links TRBV19 with TRBJ1-4; the match to TRBD1 covers 10 bases. Losses at the gene ends were 6 bases for V and 6 bases for J; bases not matched to a gene: 7. Germline CDR1 LNHDA, CDR2 SQIVND (reference sequence). The CDR3 runs to 15 residues. The CDR3 loop is CASSLRGTGDEKLFF. The DNA for the CDR3 is TGTGCCAGTAGCCTCAGGGGGACAGGGGATGAAAAACTGTTTTTT.

The gene calls are TRBV29-1 and TRBJ2-1, with TRBD2 matching 10 bases. The CDR3 is 15 amino acids. The V gene's germline CDR1 is SQVTM and CDR2 ANQGSEA. V shed 0 bases, J shed 6 bases, and the junction held 5 bases outside the gene matches. The DNA of the CDR3 is TGCAGCGTTGAAGATCTAGCGGGGGTCAGCAATGAGCAGTTCTTC. It is translated as CSVEDLAGVSNEQFF.

V is TRBV5-1 and J is TRBJ2-7, with D perhaps TRBD2 (5 bases). This CDR3 region has 15 residues. Germline CDR1 reads SGHRS; CDR2 reads YFSETQ. The V gene lost 0 bases and the J gene lost 0 bases, with 10 bases spanning the gap. The CDR3 sequence is CASSLAWSGSYEQYF. DNA for the CDR3: TGCGCCAGCAGCTTGGCATGGAGCGGCTCCTACGAGCAGTACTTC.

Only a few counts were recorded for this clone. The chain joins TRBV6-4 to TRBJ2-2; a weak D match, TRBD2 (6 bases). This CDR3 is 14 amino acids long. V dropped 2 bases and J dropped 6 bases, with 10 bases sitting between them. Germline-derived CDR1 and CDR2 are MRHNA and SNTAGT. The chain's CDR3 is CASSDGGSAGELFF. The CDR3, as DNA: TGTGCCAGCAGTGACGGGGGGTCCGCCGGGGAGCTGTTTTTT.

The chain carries TRBV7-9 and TRBJ1-2; a possible D gene is TRBD1 (6 bases). This CDR3 region has 12 residues. The germline V and J ends were trimmed by 4 bases and 6 bases, with 9 bases remaining between them. Germline loops: CDR1 SEHNR, CDR2 FQNEAQ (reference sequence). CDR3 bases: TGTGCCAGCAGCTCCTGGACAGATGGCTACACCTTC. It translates to CASSSWTDGYTF.

At least ten counts were recorded for this clone. The same CDR3 can be traced to other DNA sequences in this sample. The chain uses TRBV2 and TRBJ1-6; TRBD1 might be the D (6 bases). The CDR3 has 15 amino acids. The V gene's germline CDR1 is SNHLY and CDR2 FYNNEI. Trimming removed 4 bases from V and 6 bases from J, with 13 bases in between. The CDR3 loop reads CASSGRGAGNSPLHF. Written as DNA, the CDR3 is TGTGCCAGCAGTGGGCGGGGGGCAGGTAATTCACCCCTCCACTTT.

In this sample, this clone turned up once. The V call is TRBV29-1, the J call TRBJ2-1, with 12 bases aligning to TRBD1. In germline, CDR1 is SQVTM, CDR2 ANQGSEA. The trim removed 6 bases at V and 7 bases at J, leaving 10 bases unmatched. This CDR3 is built from 15 residues. CDR3 amino acids: CSVAPGQGAWNEQFF. For the CDR3, the DNA is TGCAGCGTCGCCCCGGGACAGGGGGCCTGGAATGAGCAGTTCTTC.

V usage is TRBV6-1 and J usage is TRBJ1-4; 7 nucleotides align to TRBD1. Germline trimming cut 3 bases from V and 5 bases from J; bases unmatched to any gene: 6. Germline CDR1 is MNHNS and CDR2 is SASEGT. This CDR3 is built from 15 residues. The CDR3 spells CASSDLQGSNEKLFF. CDR3 nucleotides: TGTGCCAGCAGTGACCTACAGGGGTCAAATGAAAAACTGTTTTTT.